One and the same sample provided the 31 T cell receptor beta chains below, sequenced in a study of shared clonotypes between healthy human individuals. Measured with immunoSEQ multiplex PCR; TCRdb has only the in-frame clones, and not every one. The table records about 680,000 clones, about 78% of them present only once. Source material: memory CD4+ T cells sorted from blood. Subset denoted: CD45RA-negative fraction. These receptors came from a woman aged 25 to 39 in good health.

The chain joins TRBV19 to TRBJ1-2; no firm D call. CDR3 length: 12 amino acids. Germline V lookup: CDR1 LNHDA, CDR2 SQIVND (reference sequence). V shed 6 bases and J shed 2 bases, with 7 bases lying between them. In nucleotides, the CDR3 is TGTGCCAGTAGAATACCCAACTATGGCTACACCTTC. Its protein product is CASRIPNYGYTF.

This clone was detected only once. This chain links TRBV15 with TRBJ2-3; the match to TRBD2 covers 7 bases. This CDR3 contains 16 residues. The junction had 10 bases not matched to a gene; V was cut back by 1 base and J by 6 bases. Germline values: CDR1 LNHNV, CDR2 YYDKDF (reference sequence). Written as DNA, the CDR3 is TGTGCCACCAGCAGAGGTAGGGCGGGAGTTTCCGATACGCAGTATTTT. Encoded protein: CATSRGRAGVSDTQYF.

J is TRBJ2-7 and V is TRBV28; no firm D call. The germline gives CDR1 MDHEN, CDR2 SYDVKM. The V end was cut by 3 bases, the J end by 10 bases, with 10 bases between. The CDR3 sequence is 11 residues long. This CDR3 reads CASSFSYSQYF. The CDR3 DNA reads as TGTGCCAGCAGTTTTTCGTATTCCCAGTACTTC.

Only one count was recorded for this clone. The V gene is TRBV19, the J gene TRBJ2-5, with D possibly being TRBD1 or TRBD2 (6 bases each). Trimming removed 5 bases at V and 2 bases at J, with 18 bases between. CDR3 length equals 16 residues. The germline CDR1 and CDR2 sequences are LNHDA and SQIVND (reference sequence). DNA of the CDR3: TGTGCCAGTAGTTCCCCCTCCAGGGGACTTCAAGAGACCCAGTACTTC. Translation: CASSSPSRGLQETQYF. Full variable domain (remainder filled in from reference TRBV19 and TRBJ2-5): DGGITQSPKYLFRKEGQNVTLSCEQNLNHDAMYWYRQDPGQGLRLIYYSQIVNDFQKGDIAEGYSVSREKKESFPLTVTSAQKNPTAFYLCASSSPSRGLQETQYFGPGTRLLVL.

This clone appeared many times. The rearrangement joins TRBV7-9 to TRBJ2-1; D is possibly TRBD2 (5 bases). V was clipped by 1 base and J by 9 bases, with 10 bases between them. The CDR3 runs 13 residues. Germline V CDR1 and CDR2: SEHNR, FQNEAQ (reference sequence). The CDR3 here is CASSLVRAGEQFF. CDR3 DNA sequence: TGTGCCAGCAGCTTAGTGAGGGCTGGTGAGCAGTTCTTC.

Here the CDR3 reads CASSYSIQGAYEQYF. CDR3 DNA: TGTGCCAGCAGTTACTCGATCCAGGGAGCCTACGAGCAGTACTTC. The chain combines TRBV6-5 with TRBJ2-7; D possibly matches TRBD1 or TRBD2 (5 bases each). CDR1 is MNHEY and CDR2 is SVGAGI in the germline V gene. With 0 bases removed from V and 2 bases from J, the gap between germline ends came to 11 bases. The CDR3 covers 15 residues.

This chain connects TRBV6-5 to TRBJ2-3; tentatively, D is TRBD2 (5 bases). V lost 5 bases to trimming and J lost 4 bases, with 16 bases between them. This CDR3 region has 15 residues. Germline CDR1 MNHEY, CDR2 SVGAGI. CDR3 sequence (DNA): TGTGCCAGCAGTCCTAGCTTCGCCAGCTCAGATACGCAGTATTTT. Translation: CASSPSFASSDTQYF.

The chain carries TRBV5-1 and TRBJ2-6; TRBD1 agrees at 8 bases. V was clipped by 4 bases and J by 0 bases; unmatched bases: 6. Germline CDR1 and CDR2: SGHRS and YFSETQ. The CDR3 runs to 17 residues. CDR3 loop: CASSRGQAVSGANVLTF. As DNA, the CDR3 is TGCGCCAGCAGCAGGGGACAGGCCGTCTCTGGGGCCAACGTCCTGACTTTC.

Turning to this clone: The sample contains more than one DNA sequence encoding this CDR3. This chain links TRBV28 with TRBJ2-1; 14 nucleotides match TRBD2. J was trimmed by 7 bases and V by 6 bases; bases with no gene match: 2. Germline CDR1 reads MDHEN; CDR2 reads SYDVKM. There are 14 residues in the CDR3. CDR3: CASRTSGRGNEQFF. The DNA of the CDR3 is TGTGCCAGCAGGACTAGCGGGAGGGGTAATGAGCAGTTCTTC.

The J gene is TRBJ1-2, the V gene TRBV28; 10 nucleotides match TRBD1. The CDR3 is 14 amino acids. The germline V gene has CDR1 MDHEN and CDR2 SYDVKM. J gave up 7 bases and V 8 bases, and 10 bases lay outside the gene matches. The CDR3: CASGPGTGVVGYTF. The CDR3 bases are TGTGCCAGCGGACCAGGGACAGGGGTTGTTGGCTACACCTTC.

This clone has just a few counts. V gene TRBV30 combines with J gene TRBJ2-1; no definite D call. There are 16 residues in the CDR3. Trimming took off 5 bases at V and 3 bases at J, with 20 bases between the two ends. From germline, CDR1 is GTSNPN and CDR2 SVGIG (reference sequence). The CDR3 region is CAWEPLQLGNYNEQFF. The DNA for the CDR3 is TGTGCCTGGGAGCCCCTCCAATTGGGGAACTACAATGAGCAGTTCTTC.

The chain recombines TRBV15 with TRBJ2-7, with D tentatively TRBD1 or TRBD2 (5 bases each). Germline assignment: CDR1 LNHNV and CDR2 YYDKDF (reference sequence). CDR3 length: 15 amino acids. Deletions cut 1 base from V and 5 bases from J, with 15 bases between. CDR3 amino acids: CATSRGAGRENEQYF. CDR3 coding DNA: TGTGCCACCAGCAGAGGGGCGGGCAGGGAGAACGAGCAGTACTTC.

V and J are TRBV6-1 and TRBJ1-2, with D possibly being TRBD1 (5 bases). Trimming left V 7 bases short and J 8 bases short, with 17 bases between. CDR3 length equals 13 residues. From germline, CDR1 is MNHNS and CDR2 SASEGT. The CDR3 sequence: CASIETGTKGYTF. CDR3 DNA sequence: TGTGCCAGCATCGAGACCGGGACCAAAGGCTACACCTTC.

This clone was seen a few times. This CDR3 reads CASSEMGQPFNEKLFF. The CDR3 region has the DNA TGTGCCAGCAGTGAAATGGGACAGCCGTTTAATGAAAAACTGTTTTTT. V gene TRBV6-1 combines with J gene TRBJ1-4, with TRBD1 identical over 7 bases. This CDR3 is 16 amino acids long. CDR1 is MNHNS, CDR2 SASEGT, per germline. V gave up 2 bases and J gave up 4 bases; unmatched junction bases: 7.

The chain employs TRBV14 and TRBJ2-1; TRBD2 is a possible D gene (5 bases). V was pared by 5 bases and J by 1 base, with 18 bases between. This CDR3 is built from 17 residues. From germline, CDR1 is SGHDN and CDR2 FVKESK. The CDR3 nucleotides read TGTGCCAGCAGCAAAAGAGACGGTCGGGGTTCCTACAATGAGCAGTTCTTC. Protein: CASSKRDGRGSYNEQFF.

CDR3: CASSPQNTGELFF. CDR3 DNA sequence: TGTGCCAGCAGCCCTCAGAACACCGGGGAGCTGTTTTTT. The rearrangement uses TRBV9 and TRBJ2-2; D gene unclear. CDR1 SGDLS and CDR2 YYNGEE come from the germline V gene. V lost 4 bases, J lost 1 base, and 5 bases lay in between. The CDR3 length is 13 residues.

The chain links TRBV28 to TRBJ1-5; no clear D gene. V was cut by 3 bases and J by 3 bases, with 12 bases left in between. The CDR3 runs to 15 residues. CDR1 is MDHEN, CDR2 SYDVKM, per germline. CDR3 region: CASSFSQRPNQPQHF. The CDR3 region has the DNA TGTGCCAGCAGTTTTTCACAGCGGCCCAATCAGCCCCAGCATTTT. Based on the CDR3 plus reference TRBV28 and TRBJ1-5, the full variable domain is DVKVTQSSRYLVKRTGEKVFLECVQDMDHENMFWYRQDPGLGLRLIYFSYDVKMKEKGDIPEGYSVSREKKERFSLILESASTNQTSMYLCASSFSQRPNQPQHFGDGTRLSIL.

The chain recombines TRBV7-2 with TRBJ2-6; unclear D gene. The germline CDR1 and CDR2 sequences are SGHTA and FQGNSA. The CDR3 consists of 16 residues. Trimming removed 3 bases from V and 0 bases from J, with 9 bases in between. The CDR3 here is CASSLGSSSGANVLTF. CDR3 bases: TGTGCCAGCAGCTTGGGATCCTCCTCTGGGGCCAACGTCCTGACTTTC.

The chain links TRBV5-4 to TRBJ2-2; D remains unclear. Deletions cut 0 bases from V and 0 bases from J, with 9 bases between. The CDR3 is 16 residues long. Germline CDR1 reads SGHNT; CDR2 reads YYREEE (reference sequence). CDR3 nucleotides: TGTGCCAGCAGCTTGGGGGCTACCGCGAACACCGGGGAGCTGTTTTTT. Translation: CASSLGATANTGELFF.

As to this clone: At one of its ends the junction is not consistent with the germline gene, which may arise from a read error. CDR3 amino acids: CASSRGSGSAGELFF. In DNA, the CDR3 is TGTGCCAGTTCACGCGGTAGCGGGAGTGCCGGGGAGCTGTTTTTT. The V gene is TRBV18, the J gene TRBJ2-2; 9 nucleotides agree with TRBD2. This CDR3 is built from 15 residues. Germline CDR1 KGHSH, CDR2 LQKENI.

The CDR3 spells CASTPQAGFSYEQYF. The CDR3 DNA sequence: TGTGCCAGCACCCCACAGGCGGGCTTCTCCTACGAGCAGTACTTC. V gene TRBV7-2 combines with J gene TRBJ2-7; D possibly matches TRBD1 or TRBD2 (5 bases each). CDR1 and CDR2 (germline): SGHTA, FQGNSA. The CDR3 is made up of 15 amino acids. V was trimmed by 7 bases and J by 0 bases, leaving 16 bases between them.

The V and J genes are TRBV28 and TRBJ2-7, with D perhaps TRBD1 (6 bases). The germline V gene has CDR1 MDHEN and CDR2 SYDVKM. The CDR3 is made up of 14 amino acids. Trimming stripped 5 bases from V and 0 bases from J, with 11 bases between. CDR3 residues: CASSQTGSSYEQYF. The CDR3 nucleotides are TGTGCCAGCAGTCAGACAGGTAGCTCCTACGAGCAGTACTTC.

This clone was detected only once. J is TRBJ1-1 and V is TRBV18, with D possibly TRBD1 on 6 matching bases. CDR3 size: 14 residues. Germline CDR1 is KGHSH and CDR2 is LQKENI. The ends were cut back, 5 bases at V and 3 bases at J, with 13 bases in the middle. CDR3 loop: CASSTTGRDTEAFF. Here the CDR3 DNA reads TGTGCCAGCTCAACTACAGGGAGGGACACTGAAGCTTTCTTT.

This clone has only one observation. V gene TRBV19 combines with J gene TRBJ1-1; no reliable D call. CDR3 size: 16 residues. In germline, CDR1 is LNHDA, CDR2 SQIVND (reference sequence). V lost 2 bases, J lost 2 bases, and 15 bases lay in between. The CDR3 bases are TGTGCCAGTAGTATATTAGGGCTAGCGGCAAACACTGAAGCTTTCTTT. Its translation is CASSILGLAANTEAFF.

The chain is built from TRBV30 and TRBJ1-6, with D perhaps TRBD1 (5 bases). CDR1 and CDR2 (germline): GTSNPN, SVGIG (reference sequence). Deletions cut 5 bases from V and 3 bases from J, with 14 bases between. The CDR3 length is 15 residues. The CDR3 protein is CAWGQKTDYNSPLHF. The CDR3 nucleotides are TGTGCCTGGGGCCAGAAGACAGACTATAATTCACCCCTCCACTTT.

This chain links TRBV29-1 with TRBJ2-2, with 13 bases that match TRBD2. The CDR3 is 15 residues long. Germline lookup yields CDR1 SQVTM and CDR2 ANQGSEA. After removal of 5 bases from V and 6 bases from J, the junction contained 6 bases not matched to a gene. The CDR3 spells CSVPRLAGGSGELFF. In DNA form, the CDR3 reads TGCAGCGTTCCTAGACTAGCGGGAGGCTCCGGGGAGCTGTTTTTT.

This sequence joins TRBV11-2 and TRBJ2-5; no firm D call. Germline V CDR1 and CDR2: SGHAT, FQNNGV. Trimming removed 10 bases at V and 1 base at J, with 13 bases between. This CDR3 comprises 13 residues. CDR3 amino acids: CATQRTVQETQYF. CDR3 DNA: TGTGCCACCCAGCGTACAGTCCAAGAGACCCAGTACTTC.

This clone was observed a single time. The V call is TRBV4-1, the J call TRBJ2-7, with 13 nucleotides matching TRBD2. Germline lookup yields CDR1 MGHRA and CDR2 YSYEKL. The CDR3 extends over 17 amino acids. V gave up 0 bases and J gave up 7 bases; unmatched junction bases: 9. CDR3 nucleotide sequence: TGCGCCAGCAGCCAAGATTTTACTAGCGGGAGGGTATGGGAGCAGTACTTC. It codes for CASSQDFTSGRVWEQYF.

This clone was seen at least ten times. The chain uses TRBV2 and TRBJ2-3, with D unclear. Germline lookup yields CDR1 SNHLY and CDR2 FYNNEI. The ends were cut back, 0 bases at V and 4 bases at J, with 11 bases in the middle. This CDR3 comprises 15 residues. The CDR3 region is CASSEARLKADTQYF. The CDR3 nucleotides read TGTGCCAGCAGTGAAGCTCGACTGAAGGCAGATACGCAGTATTTT.

The chain recombines TRBV6-4 with TRBJ2-3; 8 bases are a match to TRBD2. The germline V gene has CDR1 MRHNA and CDR2 SNTAGT. V lost 6 bases to trimming and J lost 2 bases; unmatched junction nucleotides: 4. The CDR3 contains 14 residues. The CDR3 loop is CASRRGANTDTQYF. The CDR3 region has the DNA TGTGCCAGCAGGCGGGGGGCGAACACAGATACGCAGTATTTT.

The chain recombines TRBV2 with TRBJ2-7, with no clear D. CDR1 and CDR2 (germline): SNHLY, FYNNEI. V was pared by 4 bases and J by 4 bases, with 14 bases between. The CDR3 runs 14 residues. The CDR3 nucleotides read TGTGCCAGCAGTGCTCTCATCGCTGGGTACGAGCAGTACTTC. Its protein product is CASSALIAGYEQYF.